This entry features one T cell receptor (beta chain) sequence. The antigen remains unidentified. Sequencing of DNA taken from cultured CD4+ T cells relied on the Oncomine TCR Beta short-read assay. Each CDR3 protein gets one entry after TCRdb re-called the PCR reads with MiXCR. The repertoire holds around 14,000 distinct CDR3 sequences, with approximately 50% as singletons. The sample originates from a study of vaccination and CD4 T cells after COVID-19. Study in general: Sampling after COVID took place at a median of around 91 days (range 35 to 161) following diagnosis.

This CDR3 region has 13 residues. Germline-derived CDR1 and CDR2 are SNHLY and FYNNEI. V lost 7 bases to trimming and J lost 5 bases, with 15 bases between them. As for treatment: roughly 10-day PBMC culture with coronavirus spike peptide pools or control peptides (ViraFEST assay). The chain couples TRBV2 to TRBJ2-7; D might be TRBD1 (6 bases). The receptor was isolated from a human donor who had recovered from COVID-19. The sequenced sample was CD4+ T cells from blood, cultured in vitro. The DNA for the CDR3 is TGTGCCAGCAAAGGACAGCCCCCACACGAGCAGTACTTC. Protein: CASKGQPPHEQYF.